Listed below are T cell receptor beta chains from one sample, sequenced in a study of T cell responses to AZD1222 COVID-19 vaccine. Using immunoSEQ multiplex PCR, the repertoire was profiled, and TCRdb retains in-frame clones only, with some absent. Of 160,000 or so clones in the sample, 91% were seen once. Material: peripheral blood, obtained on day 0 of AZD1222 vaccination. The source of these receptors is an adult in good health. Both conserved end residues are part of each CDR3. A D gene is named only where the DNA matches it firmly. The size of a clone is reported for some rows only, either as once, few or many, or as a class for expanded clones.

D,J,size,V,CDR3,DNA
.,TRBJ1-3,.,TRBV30,CAWSVGGNTIYF,TGTGCCTGGAGCGTCGGTGGAAACACCATATATTTT
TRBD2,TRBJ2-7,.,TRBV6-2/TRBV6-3,CASSRLAGTYEQYF,TGTGCCAGCAGCCGACTAGCGGGTACCTACGAGCAGTACTTC
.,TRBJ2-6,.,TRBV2,CASLGSGANVLTF,TGTGCCAGCTTAGGATCTGGGGCCAACGTCCTGACTTTC
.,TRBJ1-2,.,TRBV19,CASSREGANYGYTF,TGTGCCAGTAGTAGAGAAGGAGCTAACTATGGCTACACCTTC
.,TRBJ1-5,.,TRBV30,CAWSVRGDQPQHF,TGTGCCTGGAGTGTAAGAGGGGACCAGCCCCAGCATTTT
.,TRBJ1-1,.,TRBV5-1,CASSLSLNTEAFF,TGCGCCAGCAGCCTCTCCCTGAACACTGAAGCTTTCTTT
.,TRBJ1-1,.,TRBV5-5,CASSLSVRGLEAFF,TGTGCCAGCAGCTTGTCAGTTAGAGGGCTTGAAGCTTTCTTT
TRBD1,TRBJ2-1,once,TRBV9,CASSVARTGFFNEQFF,TGTGCCAGCAGCGTAGCGAGGACAGGGTTTTTCAATGAGCAGTTCTTC
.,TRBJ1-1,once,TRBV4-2,CASSQGDGPWTEAFF,TGTGCCAGCAGCCAAGGTGATGGACCGTGGACTGAAGCTTTCTTT
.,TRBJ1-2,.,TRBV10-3,CAISAGGFDGYTF,TGTGCCATCAGTGCGGGGGGGTTTGATGGCTACACCTTC
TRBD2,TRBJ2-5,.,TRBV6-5,CASRSSSGRGETQYF,TGTGCCAGCAGGTCGTCTAGCGGGAGGGGAGAGACCCAGTACTTC
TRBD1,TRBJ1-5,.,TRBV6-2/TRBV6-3,CASSQPGTGLSNQPQHF,TGTGCCAGCAGTCAGCCCGGGACAGGCCTTAGCAATCAGCCCCAGCATTTT
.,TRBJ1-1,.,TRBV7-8,CASRRQMPNTEAFF,TGTGCCAGCAGGCGGCAGATGCCGAACACTGAAGCTTTCTTT
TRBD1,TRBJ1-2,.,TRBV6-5,CASSQRGTGRYGYTF,TGTGCCAGCAGCCAACGTGGGACAGGGCGGTATGGCTACACCTTC
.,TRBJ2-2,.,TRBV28,CASSLLGLNTGELFF,TGTGCCAGCAGTTTATTAGGGCTGAACACCGGGGAGCTGTTTTTT
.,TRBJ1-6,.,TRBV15,CATSREGAGLGSPLHF,TGTGCCACCAGCAGAGAGGGCGCGGGCTTGGGTTCACCCCTCCACTTT
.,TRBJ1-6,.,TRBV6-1,CASSERKVSGDSPLHF,TGTGCCAGCAGTGAAAGGAAAGTATCGGGGGATTCACCCCTCCACTTT
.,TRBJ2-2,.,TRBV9,CASSPTGWPTGELFF,TGTGCCAGCAGCCCCACCGGGTGGCCTACCGGGGAGCTGTTTTTT
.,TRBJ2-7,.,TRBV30,CAWEYRQRGEQYF,TGTGCCTGGGAATACCGACAAAGAGGCGAGCAGTACTTC
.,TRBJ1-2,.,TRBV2,CASSEAHGGPGYTF,TGTGCCAGCAGTGAAGCGCATGGGGGACCTGGCTACACCTTC
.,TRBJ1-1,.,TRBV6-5,CASSSGTLAEAFF,TGTGCCAGCAGTTCCGGGACTTTAGCTGAAGCTTTCTTT
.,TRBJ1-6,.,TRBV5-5,CASSLAGLMSSPLHF,TGTGCCAGCAGCTTGGCCGGGTTAATGAGCTCACCCCTCCACTTT
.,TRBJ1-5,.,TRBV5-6,CASSTGRKAQSQHF,TGTGCCAGCAGCACGGGACGGAAAGCTCAGTCCCAGCATTTT
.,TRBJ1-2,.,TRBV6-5,CASREIASGYTF,TGTGCCAGCAGGGAGATCGCCAGTGGCTACACCTTC
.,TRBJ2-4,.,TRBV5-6,CASSSPGTWTKNIQYF,TGTGCCAGCAGCTCCCCAGGGACCTGGACCAAAAACATTCAGTACTTC
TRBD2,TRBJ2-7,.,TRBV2,CASSGTSGRAYEQYF,TGTGCCAGCAGCGGGACTAGCGGGAGGGCCTACGAGCAGTACTTC
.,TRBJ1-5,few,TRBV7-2,CASSLASEQPQHF,TGTGCCAGCAGCTTAGCTTCCGAACAGCCCCAGCATTTT
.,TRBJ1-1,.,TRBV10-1,CASSEFSSLNTEAFF,TGCGCCAGCAGTGAGTTCAGCAGCCTGAACACTGAAGCTTTCTTT